The present T cell receptor (beta chain) was sequenced within a study of cytomegalovirus exposure and HLA in healthy donors. This clone appeared once. The PCR made use of 60 Vbeta and 13 Jbeta primers. Generated by immunoSEQ multiplex PCR, the TCRdb table keeps only in-frame clones and is missing some. The sample has just over 25,000 clones, 70% seen once. Per germline, CDR1 SQVTM and CDR2 ANQGSEA. The CDR3 has 13 amino acids. V lost 4 bases to trimming and J lost 6 bases, with 16 bases between them. Input material: PBMCs. The V call is TRBV29-1, the J call TRBJ2-7; possibly TRBD2 for D (6 bases). The sequence was obtained from a woman in her forties or fifties in good health and CMV-seronegative. The CDR3 reads CSVVVAALGEQYF. The CDR3 coding sequence is TGCAGCGTTGTTGTAGCGGCTCTAGGCGAGCAGTACTTC.